This TCR beta chain appears in the sequencing data of a study of T cell changes during pregnancy in multiple sclerosis. Trimming cost V 4 bases and J 0 bases; bases outside gene matches: 6. From germline, CDR1 is MDHEN and CDR2 SYDVKM. The CDR3 is made up of 16 amino acids. Libraries were prepared by immunoSEQ multiplex PCR; TCRdb keeps only in-frame clonotypes and omits some of them. Of 20,000 or so clones listed, 87% are singletons. The source was CD8+ T cells from peripheral blood mononuclear cells, collected in the third trimester of pregnancy. This chain connects TRBV28 to TRBJ1-5; 7 bases line up with TRBD1. The clonotype comes from a female donor in good health, enrolled as a control in a pregnancy study. The CDR3 nucleotides are TGTGCCAGCAGTTCCTGGACAGGTTATAGCAATCAGCCCCAGCATTTT. Translated: CASSSWTGYSNQPQHF. The full variable domain, rest sourced from reference TRBV28 and TRBJ1-5, is DVKVTQSSRYLVKRTGEKVFLECVQDMDHENMFWYRQDPGLGLRLIYFSYDVKMKEKGDIPEGYSVSREKKERFSLILESASTNQTSMYLCASSSWTGYSNQPQHFGDGTRLSIL.